The present entry profiles one T cell receptor beta chain with its context. This CDR3 region has 15 residues. Trimming stripped 5 bases from V and 2 bases from J, with 15 bases between. Germline V gene lookup returns CDR1 LGHDT and CDR2 YNNKEL (reference sequence). Each CDR3 protein gets one entry after TCRdb re-called the 5' RACE reads with MiXCR. The sample has roughly 80,000 distinct CDR3 sequences; roughly 9.4% are singletons. This entry belongs to a study of early T cells in non-severe SARS-CoV-2 infection. This clonotype was sampled from an adult who was a healthcare worker with PCR-confirmed SARS-CoV-2 infection or an uninfected control (not recorded which). V and J are TRBV3-1 and TRBJ1-1; no clear D. Sequencing input: whole blood. CDR3 sequence: CASSESQVPNTEAFF. The CDR3 nucleotides read TGTGCCAGCAGCGAGAGTCAGGTTCCTAACACTGAAGCTTTCTTT.